What follows are 8 T cell receptor beta chains derived from one specimen sequenced in a study of blood T cell repertoires in COVID-19. Sequenced by immunoSEQ multiplex PCR; TCRdb stores in-frame clones only, minus some. The sample consists of 150,000 to 200,000 clones, about 88% of them appearing once. Sequencing used PBMCs or T cells enriched from blood (not recorded which). The receptors stem from a woman younger than 30 who had recovered from COVID-19.

The chain couples TRBV5-6 to TRBJ1-5; 7 bases map to TRBD1. Looked up from germline, CDR1 is SGHDT and CDR2 is YYEEEE. With V trimmed by 4 bases and J by 7 bases, 14 bases remained unmatched. The CDR3 is 16 residues long. In DNA, the CDR3 is TGTGCCAGCAGCACCAGGGGGAGTCTGGGTAGGCAGCCCCAGCATTTT. Its protein product is CASSTRGSLGRQPQHF.

V is TRBV14 and J is TRBJ2-3, with 16 bases aligning to TRBD2. Germline trimming cut 3 bases from V and 5 bases from J; bases unmatched to any gene: 8. This CDR3 has 18 amino acids. Germline V gene lookup returns CDR1 SGHDN and CDR2 FVKESK. The DNA of the CDR3 is TGTGCCAGCAGCCACCGCGGGGGACTAGCGGGAGGGAAAGATACGCAGTATTTT. As protein: CASSHRGGLAGGKDTQYF. The full variable domain, completed using reference TRBV14 and TRBJ2-3, is EAGVTQFPSHSVIEKGQTVTLRCDPISGHDNLYWYRRVMGKEIKFLLHFVKESKQDESGMPNNRFLAERTGGTYSTLKVQPAELEDSGVYFCASSHRGGLAGGKDTQYFGPGTRLTVL.

V gene TRBV11-2 combines with J gene TRBJ2-7, with D perhaps matching TRBD2 (6 bases). Trimming cost V 6 bases and J 3 bases, with 12 bases left between them. In germline, CDR1 is SGHAT, CDR2 FQNNGV. The CDR3 has 13 amino acids. Written as DNA, the CDR3 is TGTGCCAGCAGTTTGGGACTTTACTACGAGCAGTACTTC. It yields the protein CASSLGLYYEQYF. Using reference TRBV11-2 and TRBJ2-7 for the parts outside the CDR3, the full variable domain is EAGVAQSPRYKIIEKRQSVAFWCNPISGHATLYWYQQILGQGPKLLIQFQNNGVVDDSQLPKDRFSAERLKGVDSTLKIQPAKLEDSAVYLCASSLGLYYEQYFGPGTRLTVT.

The chain uses TRBV9 and TRBJ1-2; 7 nucleotides match TRBD1. The V and J ends lost 4 bases and 1 base, in that order; junction bases with no gene match: 7. The CDR3 runs 15 residues. Germline V lookup: CDR1 SGDLS, CDR2 YYNGEE. DNA for the CDR3: TGTGCCAGCAGCCCCCCGGGACAGATTAACTATGGCTACACCTTC. This codes for CASSPPGQINYGYTF.

This sequence joins TRBV20-1 and TRBJ2-1, with 7 bases fitting TRBD2. CDR3 length equals 11 residues. From germline, CDR1 is DFQATT and CDR2 SNEGSKA (reference sequence). Trimming took 5 bases from V and 9 from J; bases not matched to a gene: 4. CDR3 loop: CSARRLAEQFF. The CDR3 DNA follows: TGCAGTGCTCGAAGACTAGCTGAGCAGTTCTTC.

This chain uses TRBV10-3 with TRBJ2-7, with D perhaps matching TRBD1 (6 bases). Trimming stripped 8 bases from V and 0 bases from J, with 11 bases between. Looked up from germline, CDR1 is ENHRY and CDR2 is SYGVKD. There are 13 residues in the CDR3. The CDR3 loop reads CAISGQHSYEQYF. The CDR3 bases are TGTGCCATCTCTGGACAGCACTCCTACGAGCAGTACTTC.

This chain joins TRBV3-1 (or the pseudogene TRBV3-2) and TRBJ1-2; D is unclear. Trimming took off 1 base at V and 8 bases at J, with 17 bases between the two ends. Germline V gene lookup returns CDR1 LGHDT and CDR2 YNNKEL (reference sequence). The CDR3 has 15 amino acids. CDR3 amino acids: CASSQGILTSWGYTF. The CDR3 nucleotides are TGTGCCAGCAGCCAAGGTATCCTAACCTCGTGGGGCTACACCTTC.

V gene TRBV28 combines with J gene TRBJ2-1; perhaps TRBD1 as D (5 bases). This CDR3 is 15 amino acids long. CDR1 and CDR2 from the germline V gene are MDHEN and SYDVKM. Trimming pared 6 bases from V and 6 bases from J, leaving 18 bases between. The CDR3 region has the DNA TGTGCCAGCAGCCTTTGGACACAAATGATCAATGAGCAGTTCTTC. Translating it yields CASSLWTQMINEQFF. Full variable domain (rest looked up from reference TRBV28 and TRBJ2-1): DVKVTQSSRYLVKRTGEKVFLECVQDMDHENMFWYRQDPGLGLRLIYFSYDVKMKEKGDIPEGYSVSREKKERFSLILESASTNQTSMYLCASSLWTQMINEQFFGPGTRLTVL.